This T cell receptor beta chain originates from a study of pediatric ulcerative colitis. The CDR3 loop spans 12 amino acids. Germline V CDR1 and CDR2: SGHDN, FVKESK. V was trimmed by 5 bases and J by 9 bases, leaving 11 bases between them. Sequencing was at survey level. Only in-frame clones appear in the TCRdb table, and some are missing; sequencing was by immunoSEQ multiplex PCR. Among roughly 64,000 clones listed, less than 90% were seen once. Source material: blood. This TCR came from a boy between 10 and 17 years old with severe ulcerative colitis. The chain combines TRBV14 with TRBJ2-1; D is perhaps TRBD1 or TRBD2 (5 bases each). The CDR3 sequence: CASSKGTIEQFF. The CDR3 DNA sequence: TGTGCCAGCAGCAAAGGGACCATTGAGCAGTTCTTC.